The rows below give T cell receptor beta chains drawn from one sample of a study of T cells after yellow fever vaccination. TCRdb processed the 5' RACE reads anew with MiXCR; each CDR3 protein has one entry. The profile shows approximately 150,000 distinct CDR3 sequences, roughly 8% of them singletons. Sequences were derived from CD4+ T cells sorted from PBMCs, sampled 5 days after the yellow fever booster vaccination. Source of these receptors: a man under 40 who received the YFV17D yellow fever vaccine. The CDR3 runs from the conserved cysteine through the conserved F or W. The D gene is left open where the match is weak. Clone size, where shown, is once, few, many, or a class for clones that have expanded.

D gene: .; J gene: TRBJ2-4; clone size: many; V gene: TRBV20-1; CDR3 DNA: TGCAGTGCTTTTCGTGAAGCCAAAAACATTCAGTACTTC; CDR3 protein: CSAFREAKNIQYF
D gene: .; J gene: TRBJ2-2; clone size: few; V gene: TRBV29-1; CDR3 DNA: TGCAGCGCCGGACGGAGGGACACCGGGGAGCTGTTTTTT; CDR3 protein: CSAGRRDTGELFF
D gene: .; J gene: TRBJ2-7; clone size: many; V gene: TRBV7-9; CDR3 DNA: TGTGCCAGCAGCCCGAAACGACAACGTGACGAGCAGTACTTC; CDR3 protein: CASSPKRQRDEQYF
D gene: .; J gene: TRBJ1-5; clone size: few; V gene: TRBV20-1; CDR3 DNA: TGCAGTGCTAGAAACGGCTCGGCATTTCAGCCCCAGCATTTT; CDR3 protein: CSARNGSAFQPQHF
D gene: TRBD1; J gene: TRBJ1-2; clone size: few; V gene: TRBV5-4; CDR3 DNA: TGTGCCAGCAGCCAGGACAGGGGGCGCATGGCATATGGCTACACCTTC; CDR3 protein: CASSQDRGRMAYGYTF
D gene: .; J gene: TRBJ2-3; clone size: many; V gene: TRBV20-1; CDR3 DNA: TGCAGTGGCACTCCGGGACATATGACTACGGATACGCAGTATTTT; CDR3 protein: CSGTPGHMTTDTQYF
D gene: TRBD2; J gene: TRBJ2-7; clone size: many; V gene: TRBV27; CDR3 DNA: TGTGCCAGCAGTTTATATAGCGGGAGGGATAACGAGCAGTACTTC; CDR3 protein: CASSLYSGRDNEQYF
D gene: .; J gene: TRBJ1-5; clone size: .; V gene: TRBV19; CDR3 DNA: TGTGCCAGTAGTCCCCGACAAAGCAAGCAGCCCCAGCATTTT; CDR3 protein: CASSPRQSKQPQHF
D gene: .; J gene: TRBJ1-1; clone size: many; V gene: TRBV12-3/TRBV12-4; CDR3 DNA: TGTGCCAGCAGTCCCCCACCCCCGAACACTGAAGCTTTCTTT; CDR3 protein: CASSPPPPNTEAFF
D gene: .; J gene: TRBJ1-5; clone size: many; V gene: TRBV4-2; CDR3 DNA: TGTGCCAGCAGCCAAGATCTGGGGCCCCAGCATTTT; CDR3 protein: CASSQDLGPQHF
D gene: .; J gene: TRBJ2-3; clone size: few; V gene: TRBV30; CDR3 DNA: TGTGCCTGGAGTTCTATAAGCACAGATACGCAGTATTTT; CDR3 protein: CAWSSISTDTQYF
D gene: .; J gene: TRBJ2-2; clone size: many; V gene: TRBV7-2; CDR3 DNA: TGTGCCAGCAGCTTAACGGCGGTCGGGGAGCTGTTTTTT; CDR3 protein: CASSLTAVGELFF
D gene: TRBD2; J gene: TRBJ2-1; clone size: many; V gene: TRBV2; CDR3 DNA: TGTGCCAGCAGTGGACGGAGCGGGGACGATGAGCAGTTCTTC; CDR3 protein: CASSGRSGDDEQFF
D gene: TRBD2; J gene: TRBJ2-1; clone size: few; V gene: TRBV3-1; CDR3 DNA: TGTGCCAGCACCCAGAGGCTAGCGGGAGGAGGTGAGCAGTTCTTC; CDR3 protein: CASTQRLAGGGEQFF
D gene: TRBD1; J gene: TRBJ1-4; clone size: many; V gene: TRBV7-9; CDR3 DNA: TGTGCCAGCAGCCCAATGCAGGGGGCTAATGAAAAACTGTTTTTT; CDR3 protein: CASSPMQGANEKLFF
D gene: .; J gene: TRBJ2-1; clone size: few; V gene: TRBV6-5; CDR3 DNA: TGTGCCAGCGAATTACCCGAAGGGGACAAGTACAATGAGCAGTTCTTC; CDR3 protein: CASELPEGDKYNEQFF
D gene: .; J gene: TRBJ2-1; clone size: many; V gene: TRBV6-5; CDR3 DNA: TGTGCCAGCAGTTACTCGACGGGAGCGGGTGGAAGGAACAATGAGCAGTTCTTC; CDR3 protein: CASSYSTGAGGRNNEQFF
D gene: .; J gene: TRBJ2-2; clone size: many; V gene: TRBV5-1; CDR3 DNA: TGCGCCAGCAGCTTGGAAGGGACGGGCACCGGGGAGCTGTTTTTT; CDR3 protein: CASSLEGTGTGELFF
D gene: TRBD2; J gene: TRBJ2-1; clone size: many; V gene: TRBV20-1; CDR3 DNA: TGCAGTGCTAGAGGACCCGGGAGGCGAGAGCAGTTCTTC; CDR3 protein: CSARGPGRREQFF
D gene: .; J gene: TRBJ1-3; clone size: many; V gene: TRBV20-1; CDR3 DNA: TGCAGTGCTAGGCAGTCGGACGGAGGATTGGACACCATATATTTT; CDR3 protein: CSARQSDGGLDTIYF
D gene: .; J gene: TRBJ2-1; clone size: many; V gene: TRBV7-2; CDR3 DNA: TGTGCCAGCAGCTTAGCGGGAACCGTCTACAATGAGCAGTTCTTC; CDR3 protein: CASSLAGTVYNEQFF
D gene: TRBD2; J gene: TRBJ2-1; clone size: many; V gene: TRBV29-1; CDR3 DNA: TGCAGCACTATTAGCGGGAGCTCCTACAATGAGCAGTTCTTC; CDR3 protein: CSTISGSSYNEQFF
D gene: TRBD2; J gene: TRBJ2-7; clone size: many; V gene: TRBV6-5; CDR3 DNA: TGTGCCAGCAGTTACGGACAAAGCGGGGGGAATCACTACGAGCAGTACTTC; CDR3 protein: CASSYGQSGGNHYEQYF
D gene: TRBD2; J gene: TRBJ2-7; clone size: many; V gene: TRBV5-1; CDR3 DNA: TGCGCCAGCAGCGGGGCTAGCGGGAGAGGCTACGAGCAGTACTTC; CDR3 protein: CASSGASGRGYEQYF
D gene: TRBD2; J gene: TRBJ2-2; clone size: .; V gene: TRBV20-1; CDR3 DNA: TGCAGTGCTTTGCCGGAGAGGGGAGCGGGAGGGGCGGCGGAGCTGTTTTTT; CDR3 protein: CSALPERGAGGAAELFF
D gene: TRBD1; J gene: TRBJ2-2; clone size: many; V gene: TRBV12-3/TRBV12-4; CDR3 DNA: TGTGCCAGCAATAGACAGGGGGGAGGGACCGGGGAGCTGTTTTTT; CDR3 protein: CASNRQGGGTGELFF
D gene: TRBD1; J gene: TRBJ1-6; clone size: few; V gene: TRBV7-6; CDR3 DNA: TGTGCCAGCAGCCCTACAGGGGGAAAAGGCTCCTATAATTCACCCCTCCACTTT; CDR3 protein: CASSPTGGKGSYNSPLHF
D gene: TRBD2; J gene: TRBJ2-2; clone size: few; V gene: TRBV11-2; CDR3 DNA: TGTGCCAGCAGCTTAGGAACTAGCGGGAGAATCGGGACCGGGGAGCTGTTTTTT; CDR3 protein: CASSLGTSGRIGTGELFF
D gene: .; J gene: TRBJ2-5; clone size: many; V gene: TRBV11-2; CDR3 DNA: TGTGCCAGCAGCTTAGTGGACTCCCCACGGCAGACCCAGTACTTC; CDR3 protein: CASSLVDSPRQTQYF
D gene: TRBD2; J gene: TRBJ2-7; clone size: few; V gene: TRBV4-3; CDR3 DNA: TGCGCCAGCAGCCGAGGACTAGCGGGGATCTACGAGCAGTACTTC; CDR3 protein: CASSRGLAGIYEQYF
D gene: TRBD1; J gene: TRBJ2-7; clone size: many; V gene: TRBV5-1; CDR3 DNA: TGCGCCAGCAGCCATGACAGGGGAGAGCAGTACTTC; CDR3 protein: CASSHDRGEQYF
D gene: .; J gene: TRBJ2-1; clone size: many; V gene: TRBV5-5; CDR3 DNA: TGTGCCAGCAGCTCGGCGGGTTCGGGTGAGCAGTTCTTC; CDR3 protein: CASSSAGSGEQFF